Each of the 17 T cell receptor beta chains below was sequenced from the same sample in a study of cytomegalovirus exposure and HLA in healthy donors. The table came from immunoSEQ multiplex PCR; TCRdb's copy has only in-frame clones and leaves some out. The sample gives around 230,000 clones, approximately 83% of which show up once; less than 1.5% is in the top ten. Sequences were obtained from PBMCs. All receptors derive from a woman in her 30s in good health and CMV-seropositive.

V usage is TRBV25-1 and J usage is TRBJ2-7; the D is unclear. With 3 bases removed from V and 0 bases from J, the gap between germline ends came to 6 bases. Germline assignment: CDR1 MGHDK and CDR2 SYGVNS. This CDR3 comprises 13 residues. CDR3 bases: TGTGCCAGCAGTGACTTTAGCTCCTACGAGCAGTACTTC. Translation: CASSDFSSYEQYF.

This sequence joins TRBV6-5 and TRBJ1-2; D unclear. The CDR3 extends over 14 amino acids. Per germline, CDR1 MNHEY and CDR2 SVGAGI. V was clipped by 2 bases and J by 7 bases, with 14 bases between them. DNA for the CDR3: TGTGCCAGCAGTTACGGGCCCCCTCCCTCTGGCTACACCTTC. Translated: CASSYGPPPSGYTF.

This clone was recorded at least ten times. The chain uses TRBV5-1 and TRBJ2-6; tentative D call: TRBD2 (6 bases). The CDR3 totals 15 residues. Germline V gene data show CDR1 as SGHRS and CDR2 as YFSETQ. Trimming removed 7 bases from V and 0 bases from J, with 11 bases in between. This CDR3 reads CASELGGSGANVLTF. CDR3 in DNA: TGCGCCAGCGAGTTGGGGGGCTCTGGGGCCAACGTCCTGACTTTC.

CDR3 DNA sequence: TGTGCCAGCAGCTTAGGCGACCGGGGGTGGTACAATGAGCAGTTCTTC. Protein: CASSLGDRGWYNEQFF. The rearrangement links TRBV7-3 to TRBJ2-1, with D possibly being TRBD2 (6 bases). CDR1 is SGHTA and CDR2 is FQGTGA in the germline V gene. This CDR3 comprises 16 residues. Deletions cut 2 bases from V and 4 bases from J, with 15 bases between.

The V gene is TRBV7-2, the J gene TRBJ2-1; D is ambiguous. Germline lookup yields CDR1 SGHTA and CDR2 FQGNSA. The CDR3 has 15 amino acids. Between the trimmed V and J ends, which lost 0 bases and 4 bases, there was a span of 10 bases. The CDR3 sequence: CASSLAGLNYNEQFF. The CDR3 coding sequence is TGTGCCAGCAGCTTAGCGGGCCTTAATTACAATGAGCAGTTCTTC.

V gene TRBV5-1 combines with J gene TRBJ2-2; no reliable D call. This CDR3 is 14 amino acids long. Trimming took off 4 bases at V and 1 base at J, with 8 bases between the two ends. Looked up from germline, CDR1 is SGHRS and CDR2 is YFSETQ. CDR3: CASSTYRNTGELFF. The CDR3 bases are TGCGCCAGCAGCACCTACAGGAACACCGGGGAGCTGTTTTTT.

The chain carries TRBV5-4 and TRBJ2-5, with 9 nucleotides matching TRBD2. The CDR3 length is 15 residues. Germline CDR1 reads SGHNT; CDR2 reads YYREEE (reference sequence). V lost 4 bases to trimming and J lost 5 bases; unmatched junction nucleotides: 9. The CDR3 nucleotides are TGTGCCAGCAGCCACCTTGCGGGAGGGGAGGAGACCCAGTACTTC. Amino acid sequence: CASSHLAGGEETQYF.

The table lists this clone with a few counts. The J gene is TRBJ2-4, the V gene TRBV4-2; 12 bases align to TRBD2. Looked up from germline, CDR1 is LGHNA and CDR2 is YNFKEQ. Germline trimming cut 5 bases from V and 5 bases from J; bases unmatched to any gene: 7. This CDR3 has 16 residues. The CDR3, as DNA: TGTGCCAGCAGCACCCGGACTAGCGGGACCGAAAACATTCAGTACTTC. Residues: CASSTRTSGTENIQYF.

The chain links TRBV7-2 to TRBJ1-3; perhaps TRBD1 as D (5 bases). Trimming left V 5 bases short and J 0 bases short, with 14 bases between. Germline V gene data show CDR1 as SGHTA and CDR2 as FQGNSA. This CDR3 region has 16 residues. Written as DNA, the CDR3 is TGTGCCAGCAGCCCCGCGGGGGGATTCTCTGGAAACACCATATATTTT. Encoded protein: CASSPAGGFSGNTIYF.

This clone was detected a few times. The rearrangement uses TRBV7-7 and TRBJ2-5, with D tentatively TRBD2 (6 bases). Trimming cost V 5 bases and J 3 bases, with 10 bases left between them. The CDR3 runs 13 residues. Germline lookup yields CDR1 SSHAT and CDR2 FNYEAQ (reference sequence). The chain's CDR3 is CASSHRLEETQYF. CDR3 coding DNA: TGTGCCAGCAGCCATCGACTAGAAGAGACCCAGTACTTC.

The chain is built from TRBV6-5 and TRBJ1-5; D possibly corresponds to TRBD1 (5 bases). V was pared by 5 bases and J by 4 bases, with 12 bases between. Germline-derived CDR1 and CDR2 are MNHEY and SVGAGI. This CDR3 has 14 residues. CDR3 sequence reads: CASSKTEANQPQHF. The CDR3 nucleotides read TGTGCCAGCAGTAAGACAGAAGCAAATCAGCCCCAGCATTTT.

This clone was seen once. The chain has TRBV5-1 and TRBJ2-7, with TRBD1 as a possible D gene (6 bases). Germline CDR1 and CDR2: SGHRS and YFSETQ. This CDR3 contains 14 residues. The V gene lost 0 bases and the J gene lost 5 bases, with 12 bases spanning the gap. CDR3 region: CASSLGPSGDEQYF. CDR3 coding DNA: TGCGCCAGCAGCTTGGGTCCATCAGGGGACGAGCAGTACTTC.

The gene calls are TRBV30 and TRBJ1-2, with 12 positions matching TRBD1. The V and J ends lost 4 bases and 8 bases, in that order; junction bases with no gene match: 5. The CDR3 totals 13 residues. Germline V gives CDR1 GTSNPN, CDR2 SVGIG (reference sequence). The CDR3: CAWTGTGGDGYTF. Written as DNA, the CDR3 is TGTGCCTGGACCGGGACAGGGGGCGACGGCTACACCTTC. Variable domain in full (rest from reference TRBV30 and TRBJ1-2): SQTIHQWPATLVQPVGSPLSLECTVEGTSNPNLYWYRQAAGRGLQLLFYSVGIGQISSEVPQNLSASRPQDRQFILSSKKLLLSDSGFYLCAWTGTGGDGYTFGSGTRLTVV.

The V call is TRBV19, the J call TRBJ1-2; D uncertain. V was cut by 3 bases and J by 7 bases, with 15 bases left in between. From germline, CDR1 is LNHDA and CDR2 SQIVND (reference sequence). This CDR3 comprises 14 residues. This chain's CDR3 is CASSIRGDVGGYTF. The CDR3 nucleotides are TGTGCCAGTAGTATTCGCGGGGATGTTGGTGGCTACACCTTC.

The chain joins TRBV10-3 to TRBJ2-3, with TRBD1 matching 7 bases. Germline V CDR1 and CDR2: ENHRY, SYGVKD. This CDR3 is built from 17 residues. The V gene end was trimmed by 0 bases and the J gene end by 2 bases; junction bases not matched to a gene: 8. CDR3 residues: CAISESSADRSTDTQYF. CDR3 DNA sequence: TGTGCCATCAGTGAGTCGAGTGCGGACAGGTCCACAGATACGCAGTATTTT.

V gene TRBV30 combines with J gene TRBJ2-2; 10 positions agree with TRBD2. The CDR3 covers 16 residues. J was trimmed by 0 bases and V by 3 bases; bases with no gene match: 4. Germline V gene lookup returns CDR1 GTSNPN and CDR2 SVGIG (reference sequence). DNA for the CDR3: TGTGCCTGGAGAAGGACTAGCGGCTCGAACACCGGGGAGCTGTTTTTT. Translation gives CAWRRTSGSNTGELFF.

This rearrangement joins TRBV15 to TRBJ2-1; D may be TRBD2 (6 bases). V was cut by 11 bases and J by 3 bases, with 8 bases left in between. There are 11 residues in the CDR3. CDR1 is LNHNV, CDR2 YYDKDF, per germline (reference sequence). DNA for the CDR3: TGTGCCGTCGGGAGCTACAATGAGCAGTTCTTC. It codes for CAVGSYNEQFF.